This T cell receptor (beta chain) came from a study of cytomegalovirus exposure and HLA in healthy donors. Overall study results and limits: Some TCR beta chains (roughly 160 of them) were listed as cytomegalovirus-associated. In a later analysis, first-cohort TCR clusters were found to tend to co-occur in the 130 or so validation repertoires. Cytomegalovirus status, reportedly, was diagnosed with high specificity and sensitivity by the classifier.

To note about this clone: As yet, its antigen is unknown.

Germline lookup yields CDR1 SGHDT and CDR2 YYEEEE. CDR3 length: 16 residues. Trimming cost V 4 bases and J 4 bases, with 20 bases left between them. Donors came from a validation cohort of approximately 110 subjects, distinct from the first 666-subject cohort. Measured with immunoSEQ multiplex PCR; TCRdb has only the in-frame clones, and not every one. The repertoire holds roughly 250,000 clones, approximately 90% seen once, with 2.6% in the top ten. This rearrangement joins TRBV5-6 to TRBJ1-2; TRBD1 might be the D (5 bases). The clonotype comes from a young man in good health and CMV-seronegative. The sample consisted of PBMCs. The CDR3 loop is CASSGTMLGGLYGYTF. CDR3 bases: TGTGCCAGCAGCGGTACCATGTTGGGGGGTCTCTATGGCTACACCTTC.